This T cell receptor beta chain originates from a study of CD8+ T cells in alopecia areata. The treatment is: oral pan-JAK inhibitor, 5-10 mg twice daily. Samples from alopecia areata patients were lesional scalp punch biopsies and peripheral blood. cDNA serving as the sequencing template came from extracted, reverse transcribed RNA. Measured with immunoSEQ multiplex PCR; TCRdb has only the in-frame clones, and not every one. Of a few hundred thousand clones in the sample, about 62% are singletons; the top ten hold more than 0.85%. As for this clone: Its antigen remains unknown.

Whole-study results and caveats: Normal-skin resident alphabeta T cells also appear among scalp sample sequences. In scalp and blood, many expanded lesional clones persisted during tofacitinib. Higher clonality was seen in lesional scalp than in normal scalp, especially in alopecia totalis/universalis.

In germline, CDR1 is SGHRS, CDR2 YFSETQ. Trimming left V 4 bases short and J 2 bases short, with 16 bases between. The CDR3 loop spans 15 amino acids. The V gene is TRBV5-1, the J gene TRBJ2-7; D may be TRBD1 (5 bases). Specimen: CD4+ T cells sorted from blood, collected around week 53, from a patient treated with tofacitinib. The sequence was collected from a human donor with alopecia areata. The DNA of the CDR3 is TGCGCCAGCAGCCGCGTCTCAGGGTCCACCTACGAGCAGTACTTC. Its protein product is CASSRVSGSTYEQYF.